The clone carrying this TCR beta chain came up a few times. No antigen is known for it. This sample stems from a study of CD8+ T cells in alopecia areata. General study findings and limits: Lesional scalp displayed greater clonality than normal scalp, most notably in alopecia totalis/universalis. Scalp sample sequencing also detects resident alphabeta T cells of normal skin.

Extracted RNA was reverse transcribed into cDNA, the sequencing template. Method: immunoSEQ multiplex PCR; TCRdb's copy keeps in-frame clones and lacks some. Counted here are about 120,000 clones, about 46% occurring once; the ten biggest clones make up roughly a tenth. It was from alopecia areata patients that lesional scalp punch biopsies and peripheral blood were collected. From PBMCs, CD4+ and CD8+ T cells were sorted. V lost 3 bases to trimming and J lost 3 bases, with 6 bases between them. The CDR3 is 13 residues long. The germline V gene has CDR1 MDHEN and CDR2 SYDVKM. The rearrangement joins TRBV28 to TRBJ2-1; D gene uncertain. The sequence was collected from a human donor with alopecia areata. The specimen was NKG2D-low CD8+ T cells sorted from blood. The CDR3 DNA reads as TGTGCCAGCAGTTTGACGGGCTACAATGAGCAGTTCTTC. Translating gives CASSLTGYNEQFF.